In its sample, the clone carrying this T cell receptor beta chain was seen once. The sample comes from a study of preoperative IRX-2 immunotherapy in early breast cancer. Between the trimmed V and J ends, which lost 6 bases and 6 bases, there was a span of 8 bases. Germline CDR1 reads MGHDK; CDR2 reads SYGVNS. The CDR3 is 12 residues long. The sample's treatment: preoperative locoregional IRX-2 cytokine immunotherapy. This phase Ib study tested locoregional IRX-2 cytokine immunotherapy given before surgery. Using immunoSEQ multiplex PCR, the repertoire was profiled, and TCRdb retains in-frame clones only, with some absent. The profile shows a few thousand clones, under 70% of them singletons.

This clonotype was sampled from a human donor with breast cancer. The gene calls are TRBV25-1 and TRBJ1-4, with D perhaps TRBD1 (5 bases). The sequences come from tumor tissue, collected before IRX-2 immunotherapy. CDR3 sequence reads: CASSRGDEKLFF. As DNA, the CDR3 is TGTGCCAGCAGCCGAGGGGATGAAAAACTGTTTTTT.